These 15 T cell receptor beta chains share one sample of origin, sequenced in a study of blood T cell repertoires in COVID-19. The assay was immunoSEQ multiplex PCR, and TCRdb's table has in-frame clones only and misses some. The repertoire holds fewer than 500,000 clones, with 70% to 90% as singletons. Material: peripheral blood. The source of these receptors is a man younger than 35 with COVID-19, enrolled during active disease.

CDR3 in amino acids: CASSEKGLGNTIYF. CDR3 sequence (DNA): TGTGCCAGCAGTGAAAAGGGACTTGGAAACACCATATATTTT. The chain combines TRBV2 with TRBJ1-3, with D maybe TRBD1 (5 bases). V lost 2 bases, J lost 3 bases, and 8 bases lay in between. The CDR3 loop spans 14 amino acids. Germline CDR1 is SNHLY and CDR2 is FYNNEI.

This rearrangement joins TRBV25-1 to TRBJ1-2; TRBD1 aligns across 9 bases. CDR1 and CDR2 from the germline V gene are MGHDK and SYGVNS. Trimming at V came to 7 bases and at J to 8 bases, leaving 5 bases not matched to a gene. The CDR3 runs to 12 residues. CDR3 in amino acids: CASTQGASGYTF. CDR3 coding DNA: TGTGCCAGCACACAGGGGGCGAGCGGCTACACCTTC.

V is TRBV11-1 and J is TRBJ2-7; TRBD2 might be the D (5 bases). CDR1 and CDR2 from the germline V gene are SGHAT and FQDESV (reference sequence). Trimming cost V 3 bases and J 0 bases, with 9 bases left between them. The CDR3 loop spans 14 amino acids. This CDR3 is CASSLRAYSYEQYF. Written as DNA, the CDR3 is TGTGCCAGCAGCTTGAGGGCCTACTCCTACGAGCAGTACTTC.

The chain employs TRBV19 and TRBJ2-1, with D possibly being TRBD2 (5 bases). The germline V gene encodes CDR1 LNHDA and CDR2 SQIVND (reference sequence). The CDR3 is 16 residues long. V was trimmed by 4 bases and J by 7 bases, leaving 20 bases between them. CDR3 protein: CASSNRGGPNGNEQFF. CDR3 nucleotides: TGTGCCAGTAGTAACCGAGGCGGGCCGAACGGGAATGAGCAGTTCTTC.

V usage is TRBV18 and J usage is TRBJ1-5; D is possibly TRBD1 (5 bases). Germline CDR1 is KGHSH and CDR2 is LQKENI. The V end lost 4 bases, the J end lost 7 bases, and 8 bases lay between the germline ends. The CDR3 is 12 residues long. CDR3 amino acids: CASSLGGQPQHF. The CDR3 nucleotides are TGTGCCAGCTCACTTGGGGGGCAGCCCCAGCATTTT. Based on the CDR3 plus reference TRBV18 and TRBJ1-5, the full variable domain is NAGVMQNPRHLVRRRGQEARLRCSPMKGHSHVYWYRQLPEEGLKFMVYLQKENIIDESGMPKERFSAEFPKEGPSILRIQQVVRGDSAAYFCASSLGGQPQHFGDGTRLSIL.

The V gene is TRBV5-1, the J gene TRBJ2-1, with a weak D call TRBD2 (5 bases). Trimming shortened V by 0 bases and J by 0 bases, and 19 bases separated the two germline ends. Per the germline V gene, CDR1 is SGHRS and CDR2 is YFSETQ. This CDR3 region has 19 residues. CDR3 sequence reads: CASSLAWSIVGSSYNEQFF. The CDR3 coding sequence is TGCGCCAGCAGCTTGGCCTGGTCGATTGTGGGGAGCTCCTACAATGAGCAGTTCTTC.

The V and J genes are TRBV18 and TRBJ1-1; 7 nucleotides align to TRBD1. V gave up 3 bases and J gave up 0 bases; unmatched junction bases: 10. CDR3 length equals 17 residues. Germline V gene data show CDR1 as KGHSH and CDR2 as LQKENI. The chain's CDR3 is CASSPNSGTVMNTEAFF. The CDR3 DNA is TGTGCCAGCTCACCGAATTCCGGGACAGTGATGAACACTGAAGCTTTCTTT.

The V call is TRBV7-9, the J call TRBJ2-1; D is perhaps TRBD2 (6 bases). Trimming left V 2 bases short and J 9 bases short, with 11 bases between. CDR3 size: 13 residues. Germline assignment: CDR1 SEHNR and CDR2 FQNEAQ (reference sequence). CDR3 residues: CASSLPLATEQFF. CDR3 sequence (DNA): TGTGCCAGCAGCTTACCTCTAGCGACTGAGCAGTTCTTC.

The CDR3 loop reads CASSSTGSLRAFF. The CDR3 coding sequence is TGTGCCAGCAGCTCGACAGGGTCGTTGAGGGCTTTCTTT. The chain joins TRBV11-3 to TRBJ1-1; 7 positions match TRBD1. After removal of 4 bases from V and 11 bases from J, the junction contained 10 bases not matched to a gene. CDR3 length equals 13 residues. Per the germline V gene, CDR1 is SGHNT and CDR2 is YENEEA.

V gene TRBV12-5 combines with J gene TRBJ1-4, with no clear D. The germline V gene has CDR1 LGHNT and CDR2 FRNRAP. This CDR3 contains 14 residues. The V end lost 2 bases, the J end lost 8 bases, and 12 bases lay between the germline ends. This CDR3 reads CASGLNSGWEKLFF. CDR3 coding DNA: TGTGCTAGTGGTTTGAACTCGGGTTGGGAAAAACTGTTTTTT.

The gene calls are TRBV19 and TRBJ2-1, with D possibly matching TRBD1 (7 bases). Germline V gene sequence: CDR1 LNHDA, CDR2 SQIVND (reference sequence). This CDR3 contains 17 residues. Trimming cost V 7 bases and J 0 bases, with 19 bases left between them. In DNA, the CDR3 is TGTGCCAGTACCGCGGGGAGAGGGGGCAACTCCTACAATGAGCAGTTCTTC. Its protein is CASTAGRGGNSYNEQFF. Full variable domain (outside the CDR3, taken from reference TRBV19 and TRBJ2-1): DGGITQSPKYLFRKEGQNVTLSCEQNLNHDAMYWYRQDPGQGLRLIYYSQIVNDFQKGDIAEGYSVSREKKESFPLTVTSAQKNPTAFYLCASTAGRGGNSYNEQFFGPGTRLTVL.

The V gene is TRBV11-2, the J gene TRBJ1-3, with a weak D call TRBD1 (6 bases). V lost 4 bases to trimming and J lost 0 bases, with 10 bases between them. Germline lookup yields CDR1 SGHAT and CDR2 FQNNGV. The CDR3 is 15 amino acids. The CDR3 spells CASSSDRHSGNTIYF. The CDR3 nucleotides are TGTGCCAGCAGCTCCGACAGGCACTCTGGAAACACCATATATTTT.

In regard to this clone: Other DNA sequences in this specimen translate into the identical CDR3. The rearrangement joins TRBV6-5 to TRBJ2-7; 9 bases are a match to TRBD2. Germline V CDR1 and CDR2: MNHEY, SVGAGI. This CDR3 has 13 amino acids. The V gene end was trimmed by 6 bases and the J gene end by 2 bases; junction bases not matched to a gene: 2. The chain's CDR3 is CASSLAGAYEQYF. Written as DNA, the CDR3 is TGTGCCAGCAGCTTAGCGGGAGCCTACGAGCAGTACTTC.

Regarding this clone: The sample holds other DNA sequences that translate to the same CDR3. V gene TRBV2 combines with J gene TRBJ1-2; TRBD1 matches 8 bases. Germline V lookup: CDR1 SNHLY, CDR2 FYNNEI. The CDR3 is made up of 14 amino acids. Trimming cost V 6 bases and J 7 bases; bases outside gene matches: 10. CDR3 protein: CASRVDREGGGYTF. In DNA form, the CDR3 reads TGTGCCAGCAGGGTGGACAGGGAAGGTGGTGGCTACACCTTC.

This chain links TRBV19 with TRBJ1-5; TRBD1 is a possible D gene (5 bases). CDR1 LNHDA and CDR2 SQIVND come from the germline V gene (reference sequence). V was shortened by 4 bases and J by 0 bases, with 7 bases between the two germline ends. CDR3 size: 14 residues. DNA of the CDR3: TGTGCCAGTAGTAAAGACAGTAGCAATCAGCCCCAGCATTTT. Its translation is CASSKDSSNQPQHF.